This TCR beta chain was captured by sequencing in a study of blood T cell repertoires in COVID-19. Looking at the study overall: Samples representing acute and convalescent COVID-19 were sourced from the United States, Italy and Spain.

Per the original methods: Quantification of nucleated cells was approximated via reference gene primer amplification. The data were produced by immunoSEQ multiplex PCR, yet TCRdb's version contains in-frame clones alone and is incomplete. V and J calls and clone size are as listed in that table; D and trimming were resolved from the DNA. The sample holds hundreds of thousands of clones; approximately 86% are singletons and the top ten take approximately 8.3%. V lost 7 bases and J lost 3, with 12 bases in between. Germline-derived CDR1 and CDR2 are SNHLY and FYNNEI. The CDR3 contains 14 residues. In Cohort 3, a recovered donor had either two negative PCRs, clearance, or symptom resolution.

This clonotype originated in a woman in her sixties or seventies who had recovered from COVID-19. The sequenced material came from PBMCs or T cells enriched from blood (not recorded which). The chain has TRBV2 and TRBJ2-2, with D perhaps matching TRBD2 (6 bases). The chain's CDR3 is CASNGDSDTGELFF. The CDR3 coding sequence is TGTGCCAGCAATGGGGACTCCGACACCGGGGAGCTGTTTTTT.